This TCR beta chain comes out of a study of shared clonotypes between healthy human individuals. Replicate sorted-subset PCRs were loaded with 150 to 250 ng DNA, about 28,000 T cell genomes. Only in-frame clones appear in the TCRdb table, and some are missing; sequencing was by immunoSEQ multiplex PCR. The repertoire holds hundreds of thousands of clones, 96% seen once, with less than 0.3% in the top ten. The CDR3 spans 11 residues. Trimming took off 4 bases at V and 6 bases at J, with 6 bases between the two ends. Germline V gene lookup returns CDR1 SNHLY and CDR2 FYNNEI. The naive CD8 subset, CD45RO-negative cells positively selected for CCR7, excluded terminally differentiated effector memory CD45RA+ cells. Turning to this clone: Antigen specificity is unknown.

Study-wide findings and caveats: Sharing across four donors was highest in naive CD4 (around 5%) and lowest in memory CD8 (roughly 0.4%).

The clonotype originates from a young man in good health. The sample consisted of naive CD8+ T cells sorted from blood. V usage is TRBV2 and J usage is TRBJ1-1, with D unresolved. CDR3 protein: CASSARSEAFF. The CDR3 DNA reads TGTGCCAGCAGTGCGCGTTCTGAAGCTTTCTTT.